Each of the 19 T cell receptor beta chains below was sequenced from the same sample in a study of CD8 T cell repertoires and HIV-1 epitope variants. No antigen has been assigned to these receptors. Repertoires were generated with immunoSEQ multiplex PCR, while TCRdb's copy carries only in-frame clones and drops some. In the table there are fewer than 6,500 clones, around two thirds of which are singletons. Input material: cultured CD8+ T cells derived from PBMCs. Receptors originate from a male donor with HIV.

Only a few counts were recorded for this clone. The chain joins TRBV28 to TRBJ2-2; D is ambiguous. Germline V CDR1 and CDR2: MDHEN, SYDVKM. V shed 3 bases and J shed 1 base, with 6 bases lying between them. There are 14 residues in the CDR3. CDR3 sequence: CASSFLVNTGELFF. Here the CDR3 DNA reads TGTGCCAGCAGTTTCCTCGTGAACACCGGGGAGCTGTTTTTT.

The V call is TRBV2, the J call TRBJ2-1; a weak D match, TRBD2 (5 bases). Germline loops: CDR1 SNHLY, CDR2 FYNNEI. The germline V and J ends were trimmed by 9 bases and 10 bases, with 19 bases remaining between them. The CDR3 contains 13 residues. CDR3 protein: CASRSLDSPEQFF. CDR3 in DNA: TGTGCCAGTCGGTCCCTGGACTCACCCGAGCAGTTCTTC. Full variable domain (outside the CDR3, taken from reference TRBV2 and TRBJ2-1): EPEVTQTPSHQVTQMGQEVILRCVPISNHLYFYWYRQILGQKVEFLVSFYNNEISEKSEIFDDQFSVERPDGSNFTLKIRSTKLEDSAMYFCASRSLDSPEQFFGPGTRLTVL.

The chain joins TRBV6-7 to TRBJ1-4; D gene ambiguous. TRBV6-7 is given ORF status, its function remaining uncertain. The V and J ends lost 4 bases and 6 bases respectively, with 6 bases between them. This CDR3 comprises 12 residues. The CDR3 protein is CASSSDYEKLFF. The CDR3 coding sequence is TGTGCCAGCAGTTCCGATTATGAAAAACTGTTTTTT.

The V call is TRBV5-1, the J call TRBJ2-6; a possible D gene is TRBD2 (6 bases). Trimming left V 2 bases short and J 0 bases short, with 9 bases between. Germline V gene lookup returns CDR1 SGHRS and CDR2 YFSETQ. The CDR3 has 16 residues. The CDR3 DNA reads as TGCGCCAGCAGCTTCGCGGGGAGCTCTGGGGCCAACGTCCTGACTTTC. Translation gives CASSFAGSSGANVLTF.

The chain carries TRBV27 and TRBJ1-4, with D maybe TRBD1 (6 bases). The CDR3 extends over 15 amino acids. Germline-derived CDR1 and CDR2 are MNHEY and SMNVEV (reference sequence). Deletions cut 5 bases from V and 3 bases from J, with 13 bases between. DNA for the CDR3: TGTGCCAGCAGTGGAAACAGGGAGGCTAATGAAAAACTGTTTTTT. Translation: CASSGNREANEKLFF.

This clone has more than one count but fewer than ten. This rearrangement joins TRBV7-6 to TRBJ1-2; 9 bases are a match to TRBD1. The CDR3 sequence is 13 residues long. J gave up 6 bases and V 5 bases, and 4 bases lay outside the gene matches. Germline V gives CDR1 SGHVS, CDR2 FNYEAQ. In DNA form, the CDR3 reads TGTGCCAGCAGCGGACAGGGGTGGAATGGCTACACCTTC. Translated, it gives CASSGQGWNGYTF.

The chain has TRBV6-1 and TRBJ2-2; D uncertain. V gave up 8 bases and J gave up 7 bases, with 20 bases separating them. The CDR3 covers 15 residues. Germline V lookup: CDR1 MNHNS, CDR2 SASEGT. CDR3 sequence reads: CASDAGSWVGGELFF. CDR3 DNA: TGTGCCAGCGACGCCGGTAGCTGGGTGGGCGGGGAGCTGTTTTTT.

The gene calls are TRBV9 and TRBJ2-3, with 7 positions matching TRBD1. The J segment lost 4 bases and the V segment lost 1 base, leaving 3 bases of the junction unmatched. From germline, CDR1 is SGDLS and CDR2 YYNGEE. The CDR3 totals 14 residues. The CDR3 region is CASSVSQGADTQYF. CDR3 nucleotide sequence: TGTGCCAGCAGCGTATCCCAGGGGGCAGATACGCAGTATTTT.

CDR3 sequence: CASSLGQLQETQYF. The CDR3 nucleotides are TGTGCCAGCAGCTTAGGCCAGCTCCAAGAGACCCAGTACTTC. V usage is TRBV13 and J usage is TRBJ2-5; no reliable D call. This CDR3 spans 14 amino acids. CDR1 PRHDT and CDR2 FYEKMQ come from the germline V gene (reference sequence). V lost 0 bases, J lost 1 base, and 6 bases lay in between.

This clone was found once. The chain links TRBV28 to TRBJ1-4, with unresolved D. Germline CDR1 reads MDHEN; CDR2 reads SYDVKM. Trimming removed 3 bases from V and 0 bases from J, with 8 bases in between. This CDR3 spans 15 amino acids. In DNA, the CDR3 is TGTGCCAGCAGTTTCGACCGTACAACTAATGAAAAACTGTTTTTT. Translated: CASSFDRTTNEKLFF.

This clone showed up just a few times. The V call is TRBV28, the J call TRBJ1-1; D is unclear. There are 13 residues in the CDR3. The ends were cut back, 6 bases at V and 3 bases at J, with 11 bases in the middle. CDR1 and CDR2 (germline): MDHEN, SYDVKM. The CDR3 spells CASSPSGYTEAFF. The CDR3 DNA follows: TGTGCCAGCAGCCCCTCTGGGTACACTGAAGCTTTCTTT.

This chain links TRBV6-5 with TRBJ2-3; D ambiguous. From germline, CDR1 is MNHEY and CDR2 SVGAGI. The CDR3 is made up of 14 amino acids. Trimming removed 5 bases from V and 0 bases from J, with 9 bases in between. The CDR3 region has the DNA TGTGCCAGCAGTGGGCAGAATAGCACAGATACGCAGTATTTT. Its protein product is CASSGQNSTDTQYF.

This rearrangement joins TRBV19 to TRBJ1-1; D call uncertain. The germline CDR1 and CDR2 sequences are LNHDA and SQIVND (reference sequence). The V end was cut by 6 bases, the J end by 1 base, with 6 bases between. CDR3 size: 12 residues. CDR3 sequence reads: CASRYGNTEAFF. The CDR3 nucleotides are TGTGCCAGTAGGTACGGGAACACTGAAGCTTTCTTT. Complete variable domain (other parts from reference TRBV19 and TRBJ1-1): DGGITQSPKYLFRKEGQNVTLSCEQNLNHDAMYWYRQDPGQGLRLIYYSQIVNDFQKGDIAEGYSVSREKKESFPLTVTSAQKNPTAFYLCASRYGNTEAFFGQGTRLTVV.

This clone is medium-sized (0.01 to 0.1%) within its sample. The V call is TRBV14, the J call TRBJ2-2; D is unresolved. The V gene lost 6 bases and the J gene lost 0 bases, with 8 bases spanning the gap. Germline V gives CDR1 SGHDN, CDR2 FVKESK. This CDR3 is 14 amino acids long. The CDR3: CASRLEANTGELFF. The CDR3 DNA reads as TGTGCCAGCAGGCTAGAAGCGAACACCGGGGAGCTGTTTTTT.

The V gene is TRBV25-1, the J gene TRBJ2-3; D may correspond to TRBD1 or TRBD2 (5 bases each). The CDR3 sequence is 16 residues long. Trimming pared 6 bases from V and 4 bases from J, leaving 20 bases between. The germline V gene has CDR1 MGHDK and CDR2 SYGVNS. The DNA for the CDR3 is TGTGCCAGCAGAGGCCCAGTGGGGGATTTCTCAGATACGCAGTATTTT. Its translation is CASRGPVGDFSDTQYF.

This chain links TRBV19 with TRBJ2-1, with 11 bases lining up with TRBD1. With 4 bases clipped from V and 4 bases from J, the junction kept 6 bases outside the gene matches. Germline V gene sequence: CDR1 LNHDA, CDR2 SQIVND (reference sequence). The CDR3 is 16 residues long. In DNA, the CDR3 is TGTGCCAGTAGTACCGAGGACAGGGGGCCATACAATGAGCAGTTCTTC. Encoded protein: CASSTEDRGPYNEQFF.

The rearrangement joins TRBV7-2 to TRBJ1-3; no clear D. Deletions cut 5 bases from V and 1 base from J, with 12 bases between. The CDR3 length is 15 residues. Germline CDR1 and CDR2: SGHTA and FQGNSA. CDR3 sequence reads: CASSPVPGSGNTIYF. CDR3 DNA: TGTGCCAGCAGCCCAGTCCCGGGGTCTGGAAACACCATATATTTT.

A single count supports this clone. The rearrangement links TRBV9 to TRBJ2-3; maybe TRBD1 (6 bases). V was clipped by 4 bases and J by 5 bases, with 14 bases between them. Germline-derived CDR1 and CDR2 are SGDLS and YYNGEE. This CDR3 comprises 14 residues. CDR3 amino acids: CASSTDRDLDTQYF. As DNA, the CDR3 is TGTGCCAGCAGCACGGACAGAGACCTAGATACGCAGTATTTT.

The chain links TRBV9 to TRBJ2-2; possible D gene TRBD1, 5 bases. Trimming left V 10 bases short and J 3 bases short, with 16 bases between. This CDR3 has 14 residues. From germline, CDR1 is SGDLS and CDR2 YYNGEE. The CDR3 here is CAASQGSYTGELFF. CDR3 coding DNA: TGTGCCGCGAGCCAGGGCTCTTACACCGGGGAGCTGTTTTTT.